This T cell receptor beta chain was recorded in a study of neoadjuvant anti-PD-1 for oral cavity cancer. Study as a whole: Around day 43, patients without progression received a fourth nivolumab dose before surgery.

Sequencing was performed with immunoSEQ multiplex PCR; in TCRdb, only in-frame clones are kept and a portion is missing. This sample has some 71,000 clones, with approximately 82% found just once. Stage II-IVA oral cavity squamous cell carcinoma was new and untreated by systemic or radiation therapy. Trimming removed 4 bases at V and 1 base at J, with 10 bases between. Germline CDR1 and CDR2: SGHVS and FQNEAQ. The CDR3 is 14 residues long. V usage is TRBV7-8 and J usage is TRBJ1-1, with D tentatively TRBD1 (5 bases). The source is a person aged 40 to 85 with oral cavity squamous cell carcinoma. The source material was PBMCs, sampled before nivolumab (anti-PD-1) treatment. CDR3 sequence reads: CASSSRGANTEAFF. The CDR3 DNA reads TGTGCCAGCAGCTCCCGTGGGGCGAACACTGAAGCTTTCTTT.